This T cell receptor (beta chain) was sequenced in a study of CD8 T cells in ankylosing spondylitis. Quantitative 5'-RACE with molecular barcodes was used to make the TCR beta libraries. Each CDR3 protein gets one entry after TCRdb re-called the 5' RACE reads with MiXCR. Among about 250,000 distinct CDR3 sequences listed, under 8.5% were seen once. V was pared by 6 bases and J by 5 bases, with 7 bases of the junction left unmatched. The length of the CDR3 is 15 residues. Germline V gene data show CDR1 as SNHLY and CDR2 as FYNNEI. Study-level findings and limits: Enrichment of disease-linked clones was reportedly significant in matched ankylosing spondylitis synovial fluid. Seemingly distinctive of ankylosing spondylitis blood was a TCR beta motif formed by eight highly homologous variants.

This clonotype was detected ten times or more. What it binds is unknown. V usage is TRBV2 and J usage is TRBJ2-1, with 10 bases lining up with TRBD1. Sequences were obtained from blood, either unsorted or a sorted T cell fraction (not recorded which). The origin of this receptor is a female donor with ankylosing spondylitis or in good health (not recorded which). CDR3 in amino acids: CASSETGGANNEQFF. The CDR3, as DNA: TGTGCCAGCAGCGAGACAGGGGGCGCGAACAATGAGCAGTTCTTC.